These T cell receptor beta chains were read from a single sample in a study of CD8 T cells in ankylosing spondylitis. MiXCR, run by TCRdb on the 5' RACE reads, gives a single entry per CDR3 protein. The sample has about 160,000 distinct CDR3 sequences; about a sixth are singletons. Source material: blood, either unsorted or a sorted T cell fraction (not recorded which). These receptors came from a male donor with ankylosing spondylitis or in good health (not recorded which). Each CDR3 is given with its conserved first and last residue. Each record gives: J gene, D gene, clone size, V gene, CDR3 protein, CDR3 DNA. D genes are given only for firm matches. Only some rows state a clone size, as once, few, many or a class for expanded clones.

>TRBJ1-1|TRBD1|medium-sized|TRBV24-1
CATSDNRGNTEAFF
TGTGCCACCAGTGACAACAGGGGGAACACTGAAGCTTTCTTT
>TRBJ2-7|.|.|TRBV7-3
CASSLSLDGDEQYF
TGTGCCAGCAGCTTAAGCCTGGATGGGGACGAGCAGTACTTC
>TRBJ2-1|.|few|TRBV19
CASSIWPNEQFF
TGTGCCAGTAGTATATGGCCCAATGAGCAGTTCTTC
>TRBJ2-5|.|.|TRBV3-1
CASSQDLEETPYF
TGTGCCAGCAGCCAAGATCTGGAAGAGACCCCGTACTTC
>TRBJ2-1|.|many|TRBV5-1
CASSPTLGLGSYNEQFF
TGCGCCAGCAGCCCGACCCTCGGGCTGGGGAGTTACAATGAGCAGTTCTTC
>TRBJ2-1|.|.|TRBV2
CASSGRVDSYNEQFF
TGTGCCAGCAGTGGCCGTGTAGACTCCTACAATGAGCAGTTCTTC
>TRBJ2-1|TRBD2|.|TRBV6-2/TRBV6-3
CASSTLRGGTSGIGEQFF
TGTGCCAGCAGTACCCTACGCGGTGGGACTAGCGGGATTGGTGAGCAGTTCTTC
>TRBJ1-5|TRBD1|.|TRBV6-2/TRBV6-3
CASSSRDRVQPQHF
TGTGCCAGCAGTTCCCGGGACAGGGTTCAGCCCCAGCATTTT
>TRBJ2-3|.|many|TRBV20-1
CSARSDTDTQYF
TGCAGTGCTAGGTCGGACACAGATACGCAGTATTTT
>TRBJ2-2|.|many|TRBV24-1
CATGGPLRNTGELFF
TGTGCCACAGGGGGGCCCTTAAGGAACACCGGGGAGCTGTTTTTT
>TRBJ1-5|.|many|TRBV28
CASKGGNQPQHF
TGTGCCAGCAAGGGTGGCAATCAGCCCCAGCATTTT
>TRBJ2-7|.|.|TRBV11-3
CASSLRGSYEQYF
TGTGCCAGCAGCCTCCGTGGATCCTACGAGCAGTACTTC
>TRBJ2-1|TRBD2|.|TRBV12-3/TRBV12-4
CASSFTPSGQEQFF
TGTGCCAGCAGTTTTACCCCTAGCGGGCAGGAGCAGTTCTTC
>TRBJ2-1|TRBD1|many|TRBV5-1
CASSWSHPGQGNNEQFF
TGCGCCAGCAGCTGGAGTCATCCGGGACAGGGGAACAATGAGCAGTTCTTC
>TRBJ2-3|.|.|TRBV29-1
CSGVPRGTDTQYF
TGCAGCGGGGTTCCGAGGGGCACAGATACGCAGTATTTT
>TRBJ2-1|.|once|TRBV20-1
CSASGPGSYNEQFF
TGCAGTGCTAGTGGGCCGGGCTCCTACAATGAGCAGTTCTTC
>TRBJ2-6|.|.|TRBV12-3/TRBV12-4
CASRMSNSGANVLTF
TGTGCCAGCAGGATGTCAAACTCTGGGGCCAACGTCCTGACTTTC
>TRBJ2-3|TRBD2|many|TRBV20-1
CSAKLAGAPRTDTQYF
TGCAGTGCTAAACTAGCGGGAGCCCCTCGCACAGATACGCAGTATTTT